A single sample is the source of the 9 T cell receptor beta chains below, sequenced in a study of blood T cell repertoires in COVID-19. The method was immunoSEQ multiplex PCR; TCRdb's version includes in-frame clones alone and lacks a portion of them. Of 200,000 or so clones listed, 60% to 85% are singletons. Sequenced material: peripheral blood. These receptors were collected from a man aged 55 to 69 with active or convalescent COVID-19.

The chain employs TRBV5-1 and TRBJ2-1; D possibly corresponds to TRBD2 (6 bases). The V gene lost 7 bases and the J gene lost 7 bases, with 12 bases spanning the gap. Germline lookup yields CDR1 SGHRS and CDR2 YFSETQ. The CDR3 contains 12 residues. CDR3 nucleotides: TGCGCCAGCGGACCCAGCGGGAATGAGCAGTTCTTC. This translates into CASGPSGNEQFF. The whole variable domain, filled in from reference TRBV5-1 and TRBJ2-1, reads KAGVTQTPRYLIKTRGQQVTLSCSPISGHRSVSWYQQTPGQGLQFLFEYFSETQRNKGNFPGRFSGRQFSNSRSEMNVSTLELGDSALYLCASGPSGNEQFFGPGTRLTVL.

This rearrangement joins TRBV24-1 to TRBJ2-1; the match to TRBD2 covers 11 bases. The ends lost 5 bases at V and 9 bases at J; junction bases unmatched: 11. Germline V CDR1 and CDR2: KGHDR, SFDVKD. CDR3 size: 16 residues. The CDR3 nucleotides are TGTGCCACCAGTGCCATGACTAGCGGGGCCGTCGTTGAGCAGTTCTTC. This translates into CATSAMTSGAVVEQFF.

The J gene is TRBJ1-1, the V gene TRBV7-6; TRBD1 is a possible D gene (5 bases). CDR3 size: 15 residues. In germline, CDR1 is SGHVS, CDR2 FNYEAQ. Trimming shortened V by 1 base and J by 3 bases, and 12 bases separated the two germline ends. Written as DNA, the CDR3 is TGTGCCAGCAGCTTAGATGGGGGAGGTGACACTGAAGCTTTCTTT. Amino acids: CASSLDGGGDTEAFF.

This chain links TRBV7-9 with TRBJ2-6, with 8 bases fitting TRBD2. This CDR3 has 16 amino acids. Losses at the gene ends were 5 bases for V and 0 bases for J; bases not matched to a gene: 3. The germline CDR1 and CDR2 sequences are SEHNR and FQNEAQ (reference sequence). In DNA, the CDR3 is TGTGCCAGCAGCGTCGGGAGGGGCTCTGGGGCCAACGTCCTGACTTTC. It specifies CASSVGRGSGANVLTF.

This chain connects TRBV7-2 to TRBJ2-1; D is undetermined. Germline V gene data show CDR1 as SGHTA and CDR2 as FQGNSA. V was cut by 1 base and J by 6 bases, with 16 bases left in between. This CDR3 comprises 16 residues. The CDR3 sequence: CASSLEPYFGSNEQFF. CDR3 bases: TGTGCCAGCAGCTTAGAACCCTACTTCGGTTCCAATGAGCAGTTCTTC.

This clone appeared a single time. The rearrangement links TRBV18 to TRBJ2-1, with D hard to call. Trimming stripped 3 bases from V and 8 bases from J, with 14 bases between. This CDR3 comprises 14 residues. Germline CDR1 and CDR2: KGHSH and LQKENI. CDR3 protein: CASSPSSLNDEQFF. CDR3 sequence (DNA): TGTGCCAGCTCACCTAGCTCCCTTAACGATGAGCAGTTCTTC. Full variable domain (remainder filled in from reference TRBV18 and TRBJ2-1): NAGVMQNPRHLVRRRGQEARLRCSPMKGHSHVYWYRQLPEEGLKFMVYLQKENIIDESGMPKERFSAEFPKEGPSILRIQQVVRGDSAAYFCASSPSSLNDEQFFGPGTRLTVL.

The V and J genes are TRBV7-9 and TRBJ2-5; TRBD2 aligns across 11 bases. The CDR3 covers 16 residues. Trimming cost V 2 bases and J 5 bases; bases outside gene matches: 7. The V gene's germline CDR1 is SEHNR and CDR2 FQNEAQ (reference sequence). The CDR3 bases are TGTGCCAGCAGCTTATTCCGTACTAGCGGGAGTGAGACCCAGTACTTC. As protein: CASSLFRTSGSETQYF.

The chain is built from TRBV5-1 and TRBJ1-2; possibly TRBD1 for D (5 bases). The CDR3 contains 14 residues. Trimming removed 0 bases at V and 8 bases at J, with 14 bases between. Germline CDR1 is SGHRS and CDR2 is YFSETQ. CDR3 residues: CASSLEVGSGGYTF. In DNA, the CDR3 is TGCGCCAGCAGCTTGGAAGTGGGGTCAGGGGGCTACACCTTC.

The chain couples TRBV5-1 to TRBJ2-1, with 9 bases aligning to TRBD2. The CDR3 contains 16 residues. Looked up from germline, CDR1 is SGHRS and CDR2 is YFSETQ. Trimming at V came to 0 bases and at J to 8 bases, leaving 9 bases not matched to a gene. CDR3 bases: TGCGCCAGCAGCTTGGCCCTTAGCGGGAGTTGGGATGAGCAGTTCTTC. It specifies CASSLALSGSWDEQFF.